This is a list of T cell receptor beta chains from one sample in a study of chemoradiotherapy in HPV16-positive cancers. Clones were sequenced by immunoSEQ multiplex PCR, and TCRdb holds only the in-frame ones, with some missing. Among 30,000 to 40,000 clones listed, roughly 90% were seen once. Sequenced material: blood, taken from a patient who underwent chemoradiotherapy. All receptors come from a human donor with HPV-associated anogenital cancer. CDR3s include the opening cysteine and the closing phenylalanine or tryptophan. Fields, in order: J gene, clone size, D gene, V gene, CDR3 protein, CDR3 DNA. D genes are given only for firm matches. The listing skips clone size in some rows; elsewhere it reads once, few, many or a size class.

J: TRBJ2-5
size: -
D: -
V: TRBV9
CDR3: CASSPAGGGPQETQYF
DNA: TGTGCCAGCAGCCCAGCCGGCGGGGGCCCCCAAGAGACCCAGTACTTC

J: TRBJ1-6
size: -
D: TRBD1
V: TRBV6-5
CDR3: CASSYYGTVNSPLHF
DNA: TGTGCCAGCAGTTACTATGGGACAGTGAATTCACCCCTCCACTTT

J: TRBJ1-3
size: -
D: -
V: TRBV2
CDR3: CASSGMTSGNTIYF
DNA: TGTGCCAGCAGTGGTATGACCTCTGGAAACACCATATATTTT

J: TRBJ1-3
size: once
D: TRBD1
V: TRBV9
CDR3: CASSLTGYTLGNTIYF
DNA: TGTGCCAGCAGCCTGACAGGGTATACTCTGGGAAACACCATATATTTT

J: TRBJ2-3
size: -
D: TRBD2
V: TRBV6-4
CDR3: CASSERASGGTDTQYF
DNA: TGTGCCAGCAGTGAACGGGCTAGCGGGGGGACAGATACGCAGTATTTT

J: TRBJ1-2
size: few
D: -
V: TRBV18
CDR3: CASSPPPDPYGYTF
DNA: TGTGCCAGCTCACCTCCGCCGGACCCATATGGCTACACCTTC

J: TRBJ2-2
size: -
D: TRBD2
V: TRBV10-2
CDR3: CASTAWGGGASGTGELFF
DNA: TGCGCCAGCACCGCTTGGGGCGGGGGGGCCTCGGGCACCGGGGAGCTGTTTTTT

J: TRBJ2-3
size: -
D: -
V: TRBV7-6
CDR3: CASSLFSEDTQYF
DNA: TGTGCCAGCAGCTTATTTAGTGAAGATACGCAGTATTTT

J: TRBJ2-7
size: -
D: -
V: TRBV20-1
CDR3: CSATRSYEQYF
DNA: TGCAGTGCTACGAGGAGCTACGAGCAGTACTTC

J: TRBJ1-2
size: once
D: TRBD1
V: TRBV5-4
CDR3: CASSLGDSRTFLGGAF
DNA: TGTGCCAGCAGCTTAGGGGACAGCCGAACCTTCCTAGGAGGCGCCTTC

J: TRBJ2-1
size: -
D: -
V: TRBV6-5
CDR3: CASRAPVRSYNEQFF
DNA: TGTGCCAGCAGGGCTCCGGTTCGGTCCTACAATGAGCAGTTCTTC

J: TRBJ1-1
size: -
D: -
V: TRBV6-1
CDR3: CASSEDGWLMNTEAFF
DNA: TGTGCCAGCAGTGAAGATGGCTGGCTCATGAACACTGAAGCTTTCTTT

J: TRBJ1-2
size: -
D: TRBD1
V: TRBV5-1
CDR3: CASSLVAGGLDGYTF
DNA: TGCGCCAGCAGCTTGGTTGCAGGGGGGCTGGATGGCTACACCTTC

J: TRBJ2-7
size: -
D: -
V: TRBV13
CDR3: CASSLGEPYEQYF
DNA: TGTGCCAGCAGCTTAGGAGAGCCCTACGAGCAGTACTTC

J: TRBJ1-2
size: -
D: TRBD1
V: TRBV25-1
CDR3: CASSHNWDRVNGYTF
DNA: TGTGCCAGCAGTCACAACTGGGACAGGGTCAATGGCTACACCTTC

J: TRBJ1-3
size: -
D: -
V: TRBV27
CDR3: CASSPQDSSGNTIYF
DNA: TGTGCCAGCAGCCCTCAGGACAGCTCTGGAAACACCATATATTTT

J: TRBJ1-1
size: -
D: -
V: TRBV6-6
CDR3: CASSYRAATENTEAFF
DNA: TGTGCCAGCAGTTACCGCGCTGCCACAGAGAACACTGAAGCTTTCTTT

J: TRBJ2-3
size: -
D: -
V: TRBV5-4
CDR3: CASSLELGGHFTDTQYF
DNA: TGTGCCAGCAGCTTGGAACTGGGGGGACACTTCACAGATACGCAGTATTTT

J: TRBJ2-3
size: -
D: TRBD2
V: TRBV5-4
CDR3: CASSVGLAGSTDTQYF
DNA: TGTGCCAGCAGCGTCGGACTAGCGGGGAGCACAGATACGCAGTATTTT

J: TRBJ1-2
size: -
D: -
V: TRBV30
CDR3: CAWRHNYGYTF
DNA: TGTGCCTGGAGACATAACTATGGCTACACCTTC

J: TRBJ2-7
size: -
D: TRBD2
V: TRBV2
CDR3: CASSSQRGVIYEQYF
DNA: TGTGCCAGCAGCTCCCAGCGGGGGGTAATCTACGAGCAGTACTTC

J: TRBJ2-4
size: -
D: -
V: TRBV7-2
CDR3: CASSWGGPKNIQYF
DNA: TGTGCCAGCAGCTGGGGGGGCCCCAAAAACATTCAGTACTTC

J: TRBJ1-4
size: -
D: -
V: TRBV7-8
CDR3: CASSLGDSRAEKLFF
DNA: TGTGCCAGCAGCTTAGGAGACAGTAGGGCAGAAAAACTGTTTTTT

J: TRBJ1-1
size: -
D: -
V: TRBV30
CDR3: CAWMAGFYTEAFF
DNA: TGTGCCTGGATGGCGGGATTTTACACTGAAGCTTTCTTT

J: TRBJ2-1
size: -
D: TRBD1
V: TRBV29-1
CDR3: CSVEDHRGAYNEQFF
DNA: TGCAGCGTTGAGGACCACAGGGGCGCCTACAATGAGCAGTTCTTC

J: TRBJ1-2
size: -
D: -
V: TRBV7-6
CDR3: CASSPRQVRAYGYTF
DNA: TGTGCCAGCAGCCCCCGACAGGTCCGGGCCTATGGCTACACCTTC

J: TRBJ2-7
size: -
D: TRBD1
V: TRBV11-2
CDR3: CASSALSRAGGTHSYEQYF
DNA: TGTGCCAGCAGCGCTCTCTCACGGGCAGGGGGCACCCACTCCTACGAGCAGTACTTC

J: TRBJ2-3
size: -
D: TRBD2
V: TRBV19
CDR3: CASSQLAGGSTDTQYF
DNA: TGTGCCAGTAGTCAGCTAGCGGGGGGAAGCACAGATACGCAGTATTTT

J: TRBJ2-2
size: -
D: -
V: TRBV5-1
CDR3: CASSSNSGTGELFF
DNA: TGCGCCAGCAGTTCTAACTCCGGGACCGGGGAGCTGTTTTTT

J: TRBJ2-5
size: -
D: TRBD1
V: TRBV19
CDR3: CASSSGTGSQETQYF
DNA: TGTGCCAGTAGTTCCGGGACAGGGTCCCAAGAGACCCAGTACTTC

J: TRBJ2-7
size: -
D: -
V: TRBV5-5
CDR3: CASSRAYEQYF
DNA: TGTGCCAGCAGCAGGGCCTACGAGCAGTACTTC